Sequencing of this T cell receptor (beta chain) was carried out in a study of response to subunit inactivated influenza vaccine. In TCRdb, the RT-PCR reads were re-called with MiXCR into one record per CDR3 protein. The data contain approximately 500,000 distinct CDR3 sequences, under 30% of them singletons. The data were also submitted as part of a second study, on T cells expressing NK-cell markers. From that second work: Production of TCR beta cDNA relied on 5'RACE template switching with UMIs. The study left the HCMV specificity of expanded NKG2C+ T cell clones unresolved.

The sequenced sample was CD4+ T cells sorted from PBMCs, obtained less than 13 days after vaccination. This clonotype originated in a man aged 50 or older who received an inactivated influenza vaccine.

CDR3 in DNA: TGTGCCAGCAGGTACCGGGACAGTGAAGCTTTCTTT. Its translation: CASRYRDSEAFF. J is TRBJ1-1 and V is TRBV4-2, with 7 bases that match TRBD1. After removal of 6 bases from V and 7 bases from J, the junction contained 5 bases not matched to a gene. The CDR3 has 12 residues. CDR1 and CDR2 from the germline V gene are LGHNA and YNFKEQ.